This T cell receptor beta chain is from a study of control samples from healthy donors and cancer patients. After removal of 4 bases from V and 6 bases from J, the junction contained 16 bases not matched to a gene. The CDR3 covers 17 residues. Germline V lookup: CDR1 SGHRS, CDR2 YFSETQ. This table comes from immunoSEQ multiplex PCR, and its TCRdb copy is limited to in-frame clones, with some not included. The profile covers tens of thousands of clones, with around 90% appearing a single time and 1.5% to 2% taken by the ten largest. The rearrangement joins TRBV5-1 to TRBJ2-7; 10 nucleotides match TRBD2. Material for sequencing was PBMCs. The receptor was derived from a woman aged 60-75 years with head and neck cancer. The CDR3 DNA reads TGCGCCAGCAGCCCTGTTATGTCAGCGGGAGGGATTAGCGAGCAGTACTTC. As protein: CASSPVMSAGGISEQYF.